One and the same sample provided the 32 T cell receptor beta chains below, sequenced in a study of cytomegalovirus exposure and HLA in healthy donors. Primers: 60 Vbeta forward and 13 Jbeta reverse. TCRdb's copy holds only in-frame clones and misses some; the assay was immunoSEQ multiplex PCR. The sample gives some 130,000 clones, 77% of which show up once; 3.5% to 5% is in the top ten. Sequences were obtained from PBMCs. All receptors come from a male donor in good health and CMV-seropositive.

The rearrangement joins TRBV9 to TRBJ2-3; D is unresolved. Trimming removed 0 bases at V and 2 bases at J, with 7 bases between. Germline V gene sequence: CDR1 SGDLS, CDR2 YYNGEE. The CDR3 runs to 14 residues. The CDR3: CASSVAQITDTQYF. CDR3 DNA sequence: TGTGCCAGCAGCGTAGCGCAGATCACAGATACGCAGTATTTT.

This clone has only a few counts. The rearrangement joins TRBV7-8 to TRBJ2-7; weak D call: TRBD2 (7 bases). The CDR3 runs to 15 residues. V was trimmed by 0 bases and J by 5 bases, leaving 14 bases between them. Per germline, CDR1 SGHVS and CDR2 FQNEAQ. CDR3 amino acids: CASSLAPRGGHEQYF. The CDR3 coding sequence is TGTGCCAGCAGCTTAGCCCCCAGGGGAGGGCACGAGCAGTACTTC. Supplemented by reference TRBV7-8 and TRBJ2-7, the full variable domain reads GAGVSQSPRYKVAKRGQDVALRCDPISGHVSLFWYQQALGQGPEFLTYFQNEAQLDKSGLPSDRFFAERPEGSVSTLKIQRTQQEDSAVYLCASSLAPRGGHEQYFGPGTRLTVT.

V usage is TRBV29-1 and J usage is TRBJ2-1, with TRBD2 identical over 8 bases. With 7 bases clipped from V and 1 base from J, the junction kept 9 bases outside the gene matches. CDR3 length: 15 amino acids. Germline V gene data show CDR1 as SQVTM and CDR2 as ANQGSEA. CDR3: CSARLSGGSYNEQFF. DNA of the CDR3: TGCAGCGCTCGCTTGAGCGGGGGTTCCTACAATGAGCAGTTCTTC.

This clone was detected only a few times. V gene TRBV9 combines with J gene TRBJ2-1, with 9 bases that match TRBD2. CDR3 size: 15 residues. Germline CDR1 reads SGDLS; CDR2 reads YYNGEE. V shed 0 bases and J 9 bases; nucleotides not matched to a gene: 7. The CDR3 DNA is TGTGCCAGCAGCGTAGATAGCGGGAGTCTTGTTGAGCAGTTCTTC. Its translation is CASSVDSGSLVEQFF.

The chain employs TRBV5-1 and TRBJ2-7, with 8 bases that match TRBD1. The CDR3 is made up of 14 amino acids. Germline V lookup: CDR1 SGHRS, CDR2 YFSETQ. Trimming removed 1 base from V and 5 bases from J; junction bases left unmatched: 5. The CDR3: CASSLLPGGHEQYF. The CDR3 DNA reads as TGCGCCAGCAGCTTGCTACCAGGGGGCCACGAGCAGTACTTC.

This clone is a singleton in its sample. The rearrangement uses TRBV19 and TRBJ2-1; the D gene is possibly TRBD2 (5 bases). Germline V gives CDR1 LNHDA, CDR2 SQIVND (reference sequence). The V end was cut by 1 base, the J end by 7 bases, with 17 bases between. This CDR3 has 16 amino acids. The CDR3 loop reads CASSIAGQLGVNEQFF. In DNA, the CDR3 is TGTGCCAGTAGTATAGCCGGTCAACTCGGGGTGAATGAGCAGTTCTTC.

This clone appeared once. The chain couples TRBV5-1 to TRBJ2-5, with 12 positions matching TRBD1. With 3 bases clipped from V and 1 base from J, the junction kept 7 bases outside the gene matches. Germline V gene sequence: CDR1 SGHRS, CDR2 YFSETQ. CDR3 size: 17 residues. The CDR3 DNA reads TGCGCCAGCAGCTCGGGACAGGGGGCTATATTCCAAGAGACCCAGTACTTC. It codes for CASSSGQGAIFQETQYF. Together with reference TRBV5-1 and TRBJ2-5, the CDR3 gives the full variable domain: KAGVTQTPRYLIKTRGQQVTLSCSPISGHRSVSWYQQTPGQGLQFLFEYFSETQRNKGNFPGRFSGRQFSNSRSEMNVSTLELGDSALYLCASSSGQGAIFQETQYFGPGTRLLVL.

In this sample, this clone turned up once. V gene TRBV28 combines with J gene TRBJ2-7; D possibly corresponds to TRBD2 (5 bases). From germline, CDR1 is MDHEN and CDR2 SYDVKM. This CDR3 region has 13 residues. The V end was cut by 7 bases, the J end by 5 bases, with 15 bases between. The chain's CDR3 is CASTLQRRDEQYF. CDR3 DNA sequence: TGTGCCAGCACCCTCCAGCGGCGGGACGAGCAGTACTTC.

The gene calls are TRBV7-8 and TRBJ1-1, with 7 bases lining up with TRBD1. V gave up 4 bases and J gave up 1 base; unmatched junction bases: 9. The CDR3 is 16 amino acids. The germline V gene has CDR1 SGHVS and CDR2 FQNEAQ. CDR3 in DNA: TGTGCCAGCAGCTGGAGAAAAGGGGGCCCGAACACTGAAGCTTTCTTT. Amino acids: CASSWRKGGPNTEAFF.

The CDR3: CASSPLAGVANEQFF. The CDR3, as DNA: TGTGCCAGCAGCCCGCTAGCGGGGGTTGCGAATGAGCAGTTCTTC. The V call is TRBV7-2, the J call TRBJ2-1; 10 bases match TRBD2. This CDR3 contains 15 residues. Per germline, CDR1 SGHTA and CDR2 FQGNSA. The J segment lost 7 bases and the V segment lost 5 bases, leaving 8 bases of the junction unmatched. The entire variable domain, with the rest obtained from reference TRBV7-2 and TRBJ2-1, is as follows: GAGVSQSPSNKVTEKGKDVELRCDPISGHTALYWYRQSLGQGLEFLIYFQGNSAPDKSGLPSDRFSAERTGGSVSTLTIQRTQQEDSAVYLCASSPLAGVANEQFFGPGTRLTVL.

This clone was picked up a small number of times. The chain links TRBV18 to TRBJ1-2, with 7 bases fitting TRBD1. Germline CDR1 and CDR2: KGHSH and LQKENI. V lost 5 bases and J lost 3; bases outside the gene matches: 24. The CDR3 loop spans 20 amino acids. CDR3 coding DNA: TGTGCCAGCTCAGGCTTACCGACAGGGCGAGGATCCTTGTTGGACTATGGCTACACCTTC. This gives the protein CASSGLPTGRGSLLDYGYTF.

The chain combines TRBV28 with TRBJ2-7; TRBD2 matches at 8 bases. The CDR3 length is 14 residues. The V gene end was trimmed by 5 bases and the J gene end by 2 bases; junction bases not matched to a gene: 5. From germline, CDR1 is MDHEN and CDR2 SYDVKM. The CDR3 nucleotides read TGTGCCAGCAGTGCGGGAGGCCCTCCCTACGAGCAGTACTTC. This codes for CASSAGGPPYEQYF.

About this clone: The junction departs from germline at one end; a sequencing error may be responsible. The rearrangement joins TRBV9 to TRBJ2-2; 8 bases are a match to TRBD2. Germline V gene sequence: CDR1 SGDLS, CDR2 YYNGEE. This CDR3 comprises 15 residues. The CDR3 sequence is CASTVAGTNTGELFF. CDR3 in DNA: TGTGCCAGCACCGTAGCGGGAACCAACACCGGGGAGCTGTTTTTT.

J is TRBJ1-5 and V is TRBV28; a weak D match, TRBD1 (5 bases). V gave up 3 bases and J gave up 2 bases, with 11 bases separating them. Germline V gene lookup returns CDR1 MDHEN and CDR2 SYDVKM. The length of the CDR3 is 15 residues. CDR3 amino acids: CASSFSGGGNQPQHF. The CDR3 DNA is TGTGCCAGCAGTTTTTCCGGGGGTGGCAATCAGCCCCAGCATTTT.

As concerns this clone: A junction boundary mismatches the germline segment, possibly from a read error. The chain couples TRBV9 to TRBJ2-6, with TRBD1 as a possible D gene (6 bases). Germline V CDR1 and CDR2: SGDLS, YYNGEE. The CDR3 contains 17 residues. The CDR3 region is CASSPRQAGAGANGLTF. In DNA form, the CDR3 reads TGTGCCAGCAGCCCGAGACAGGCTGGAGCTGGGGCCAACGGCCTGACTTTC.

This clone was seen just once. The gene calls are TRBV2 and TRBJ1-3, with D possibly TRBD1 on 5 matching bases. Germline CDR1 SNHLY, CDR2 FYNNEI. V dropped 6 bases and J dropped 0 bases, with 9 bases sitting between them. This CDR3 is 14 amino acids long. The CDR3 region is CASRTGSSGNTIYF. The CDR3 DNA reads TGTGCCAGCAGAACAGGAAGCTCTGGAAACACCATATATTTT.

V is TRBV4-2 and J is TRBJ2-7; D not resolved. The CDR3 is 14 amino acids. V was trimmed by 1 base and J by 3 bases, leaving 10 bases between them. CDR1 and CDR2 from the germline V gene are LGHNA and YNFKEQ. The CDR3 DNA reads TGTGCCAGCAGCCAAGTCATCTACCACTACGAGCAGTACTTC. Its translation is CASSQVIYHYEQYF.

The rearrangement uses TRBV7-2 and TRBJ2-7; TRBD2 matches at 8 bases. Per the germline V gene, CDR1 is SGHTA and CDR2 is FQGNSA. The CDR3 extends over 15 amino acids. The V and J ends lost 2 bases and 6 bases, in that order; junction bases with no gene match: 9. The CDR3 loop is CASSLQGLAGTEQYF. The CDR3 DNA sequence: TGTGCCAGCAGCTTACAAGGGCTAGCGGGTACCGAGCAGTACTTC.

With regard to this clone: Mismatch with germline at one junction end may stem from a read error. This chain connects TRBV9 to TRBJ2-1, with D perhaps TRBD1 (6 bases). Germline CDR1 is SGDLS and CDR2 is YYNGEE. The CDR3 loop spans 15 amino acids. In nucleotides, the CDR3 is TGTGCCAGCAGCGTAGAGGGGGTATCGTGGGGCCCCCTCCTCTTC. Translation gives CASSVEGVSWGPLLF.

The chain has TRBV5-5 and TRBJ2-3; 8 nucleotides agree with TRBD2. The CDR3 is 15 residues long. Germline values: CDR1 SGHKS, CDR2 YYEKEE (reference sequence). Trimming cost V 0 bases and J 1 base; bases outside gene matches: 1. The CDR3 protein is CASSLAGGGTDTQYF. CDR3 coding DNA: TGTGCCAGCAGCTTGGCCGGGGGGGGCACAGATACGCAGTATTTT.

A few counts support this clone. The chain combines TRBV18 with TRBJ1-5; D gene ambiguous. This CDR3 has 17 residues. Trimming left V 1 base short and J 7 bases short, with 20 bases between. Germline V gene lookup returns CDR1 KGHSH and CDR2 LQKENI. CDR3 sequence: CASSPRPGGSDTQPQHF. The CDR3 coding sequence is TGTGCCAGCTCACCACGACCCGGCGGTTCCGATACACAGCCCCAGCATTTT. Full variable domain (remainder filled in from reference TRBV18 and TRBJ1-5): NAGVMQNPRHLVRRRGQEARLRCSPMKGHSHVYWYRQLPEEGLKFMVYLQKENIIDESGMPKERFSAEFPKEGPSILRIQQVVRGDSAAYFCASSPRPGGSDTQPQHFGDGTRLSIL.

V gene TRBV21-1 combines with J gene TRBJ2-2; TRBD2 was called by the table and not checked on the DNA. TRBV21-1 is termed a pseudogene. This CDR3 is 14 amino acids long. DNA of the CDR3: TGTGCCAGCAGCCCGAGGCCGAACACCGGGGAGCTGTTTTTT. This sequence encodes CASSPRPNTGELFF.

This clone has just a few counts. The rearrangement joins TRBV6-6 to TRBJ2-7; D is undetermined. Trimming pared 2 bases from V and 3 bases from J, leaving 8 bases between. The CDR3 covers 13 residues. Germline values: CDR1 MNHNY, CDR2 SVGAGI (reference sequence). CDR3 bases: TGTGCCAGCAGTTACGGCCCTCTCTACGAGCAGTACTTC. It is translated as CASSYGPLYEQYF.

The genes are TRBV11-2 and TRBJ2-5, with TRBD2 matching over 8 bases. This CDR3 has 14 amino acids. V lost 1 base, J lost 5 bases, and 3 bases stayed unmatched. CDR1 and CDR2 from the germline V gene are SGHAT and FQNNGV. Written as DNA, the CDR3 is TGTGCCAGCAGCTTAGGCGGGGGGCTTGAGACCCAGTACTTC. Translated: CASSLGGGLETQYF. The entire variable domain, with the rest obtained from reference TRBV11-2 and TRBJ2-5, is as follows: EAGVAQSPRYKIIEKRQSVAFWCNPISGHATLYWYQQILGQGPKLLIQFQNNGVVDDSQLPKDRFSAERLKGVDSTLKIQPAKLEDSAVYLCASSLGGGLETQYFGPGTRLLVL.

The CDR3 DNA is TGTGCCAGCAGCTTAAGAGGGACTACGGGAAAGAACAATGAGCAGTTCTTC. It is translated as CASSLRGTTGKNNEQFF. The chain recombines TRBV7-3 with TRBJ2-1, with 7 nucleotides matching TRBD2. Germline-derived CDR1 and CDR2 are SGHTA and FQGTGA. CDR3 length: 17 residues. V lost 1 base and J lost 5; bases outside the gene matches: 11.

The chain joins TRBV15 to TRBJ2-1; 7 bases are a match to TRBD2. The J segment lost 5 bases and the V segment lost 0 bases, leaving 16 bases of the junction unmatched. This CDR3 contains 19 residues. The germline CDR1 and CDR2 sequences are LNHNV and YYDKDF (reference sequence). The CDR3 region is CATSRDQSWDYSTDNEQFF. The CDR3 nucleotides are TGTGCCACCAGCAGAGATCAGTCGTGGGACTATTCAACTGACAATGAGCAGTTCTTC.

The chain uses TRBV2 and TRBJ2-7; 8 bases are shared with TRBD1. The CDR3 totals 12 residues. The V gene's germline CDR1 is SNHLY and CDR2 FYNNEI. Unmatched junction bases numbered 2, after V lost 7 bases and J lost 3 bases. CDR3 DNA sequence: TGTGCCAGCAAGGGACAGGACTACGAGCAGTACTTC. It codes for CASKGQDYEQYF.

The CDR3 loop reads CASSLAGESYGYTF. The CDR3, as DNA: TGCGCCAGCAGCTTGGCCGGGGAGTCTTATGGCTACACCTTC. The rearrangement links TRBV5-1 to TRBJ1-2; D unclear. Germline CDR1 is SGHRS and CDR2 is YFSETQ. The CDR3 consists of 14 residues. Trimming removed 0 bases from V and 5 bases from J, with 11 bases in between.

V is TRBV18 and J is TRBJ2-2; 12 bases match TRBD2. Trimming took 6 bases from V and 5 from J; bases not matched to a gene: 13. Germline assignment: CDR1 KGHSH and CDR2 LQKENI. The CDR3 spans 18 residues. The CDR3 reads CASSPGLAGPPGTGELFF. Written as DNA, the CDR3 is TGTGCCAGCTCTCCGGGACTAGCGGGCCCTCCGGGAACCGGGGAGCTGTTTTTT.

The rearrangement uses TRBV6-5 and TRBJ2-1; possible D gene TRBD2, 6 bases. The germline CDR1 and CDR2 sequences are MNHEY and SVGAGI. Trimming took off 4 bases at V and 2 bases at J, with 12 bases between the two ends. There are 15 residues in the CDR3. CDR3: CASSWDSDPYNEQFF. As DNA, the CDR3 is TGTGCCAGCAGTTGGGACTCGGACCCCTACAATGAGCAGTTCTTC.

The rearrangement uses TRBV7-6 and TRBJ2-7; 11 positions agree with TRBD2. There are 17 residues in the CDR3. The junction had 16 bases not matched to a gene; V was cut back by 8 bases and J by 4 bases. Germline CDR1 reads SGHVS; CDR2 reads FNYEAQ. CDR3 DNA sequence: TGTGCCAGCGGGACGGGCACTAGCGGGAGCGTTCGGTACGAGCAGTACTTC. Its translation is CASGTGTSGSVRYEQYF. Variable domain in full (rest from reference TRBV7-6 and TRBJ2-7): GAGVSQSPRYKVTKRGQDVALRCDPISGHVSLYWYRQALGQGPEFLTYFNYEAQQDKSGLPNDRFSAERPEGSISTLTIQRTEQRDSAMYRCASGTGTSGSVRYEQYFGPGTRLTVT.

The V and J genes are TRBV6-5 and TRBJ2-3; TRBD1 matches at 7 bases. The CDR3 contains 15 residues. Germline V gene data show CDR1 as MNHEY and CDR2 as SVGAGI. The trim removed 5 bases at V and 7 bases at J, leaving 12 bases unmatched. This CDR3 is CASSRQGRPDYTQYF. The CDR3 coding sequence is TGTGCCAGCAGTAGACAGGGCCGGCCCGACTATACGCAGTATTTT.